Listed here are 25 T cell receptor beta chains from one sample, sequenced in a study of Graves' ophthalmopathy and Graves' hyperthyroidism. RNA transcripts were the source from which TCR beta CDR3 regions were amplified. Investigators did first-round RT-PCR with HTBI primers, then second-round multiplex PCR. TCRdb reanalysed the multiplex PCR reads using MiXCR and keeps one entry per CDR3 protein. The sample carries hundreds of thousands of distinct CDR3 sequences, about 24% recorded once. The sample taken for sequencing was peripheral blood. All receptors derive from a woman between 18 and 29 years old with stable Graves' hyperthyroidism. Some clones in this sample may be carry-over from other donors' samples.

The CDR3 spells CASSSSGTANSPLHF. The CDR3 DNA follows: TGTGCCAGCAGTTCCTCCGGGACAGCTAATTCACCCCTCCACTTT. The V call is TRBV6-2 or TRBV6-3, the J call TRBJ1-6, with 7 bases matching TRBD1. The germline V gene encodes CDR1 MNHEY and CDR2 SVGEGT. J gave up 6 bases and V 4 bases, and 6 bases lay outside the gene matches. The CDR3 is made up of 15 amino acids.

The chain couples TRBV2 to TRBJ2-7, with TRBD1 matching 10 bases. Germline values: CDR1 SNHLY, CDR2 FYNNEI. The CDR3 runs 14 residues. V trimming: 0 bases; J trimming: 9 bases; junction bases outside the gene matches: 5. This CDR3 is CASSEARDRGGQYF. Here the CDR3 DNA reads TGTGCCAGCAGTGAAGCTAGGGACAGGGGAGGGCAGTACTTC. Together with reference TRBV2 and TRBJ2-7, the CDR3 gives the full variable domain: EPEVTQTPSHQVTQMGQEVILRCVPISNHLYFYWYRQILGQKVEFLVSFYNNEISEKSEIFDDQFSVERPDGSNFTLKIRSTKLEDSAMYFCASSEARDRGGQYFGPGTRLTVT.

This clonotype appeared many times. V and J are TRBV6-5 and TRBJ1-5; D is possibly TRBD1 (6 bases). The V and J ends lost 2 bases and 3 bases respectively, with 8 bases between them. Looked up from germline, CDR1 is MNHEY and CDR2 is SVGAGI. The CDR3 sequence is 14 residues long. The CDR3 DNA is TGTGCCAGCAGTTACCGGGACATCAATCAGCCCCAGCATTTT. Translation gives CASSYRDINQPQHF.

In its sample, this clonotype was seen many times. The chain combines TRBV25-1 with TRBJ1-1, with 10 bases identical to TRBD1. Germline V gene lookup returns CDR1 MGHDK and CDR2 SYGVNS. The V gene end was trimmed by 1 base and the J gene end by 7 bases; junction bases not matched to a gene: 6. This CDR3 region has 15 residues. The CDR3 DNA reads as TGTGCCAGCAGTGAATCCGGGACAGGGGACAATGAAGCTTTCTTT. Translating it yields CASSESGTGDNEAFF.

This clonotype was picked up many times. V is TRBV7-2 and J is TRBJ2-7; D may be TRBD1 (5 bases). Looked up from germline, CDR1 is SGHTA and CDR2 is FQGNSA. The CDR3 runs to 15 residues. The ends were cut back, 1 base at V and 1 base at J, with 11 bases in the middle. The DNA of the CDR3 is TGTGCCAGCAGCTTAGTGGGGCATGGGTCCTACGAGCAGTACTTC. Translating it yields CASSLVGHGSYEQYF.

The table lists this clonotype with many counts. The rearrangement uses TRBV9 and TRBJ2-7; TRBD2 aligns across 8 bases. Per germline, CDR1 SGDLS and CDR2 YYNGEE. The junction had 8 bases not matched to a gene; V was cut back by 3 bases and J by 3 bases. The CDR3 is 15 residues long. In DNA, the CDR3 is TGTGCCAGCAGCGCAGGGTTGACTAGCGACTACGAGCAGTACTTC. Translating it yields CASSAGLTSDYEQYF.

This clonotype was counted at least ten times. This chain links TRBV6-5 with TRBJ1-2; unclear D gene. The CDR3 covers 14 residues. Germline lookup yields CDR1 MNHEY and CDR2 SVGAGI. V lost 3 bases to trimming and J lost 6 bases, with 14 bases between them. The CDR3 nucleotides read TGTGCCAGCAGTTATGACACCATCGGGCATGGCTACACCTTC. Translated: CASSYDTIGHGYTF.

This clonotype was picked up many times. This CDR3 reads CASSQVGVVSLNSNQPQHF. The DNA for the CDR3 is TGTGCCAGCAGCCAAGTTGGGGTAGTCTCCTTAAATAGCAATCAGCCCCAGCATTTT. The chain employs TRBV14 and TRBJ1-5; D not resolved. Trimming left V 1 base short and J 0 bases short, with 19 bases between. Germline CDR1 reads SGHDN; CDR2 reads FVKESK. The CDR3 is made up of 19 amino acids.

This clonotype was found many times. The rearrangement links TRBV25-1 to TRBJ2-7; TRBD2 matches 7 bases. Losses at the gene ends were 1 base for V and 3 bases for J; bases not matched to a gene: 6. CDR1 and CDR2 from the germline V gene are MGHDK and SYGVNS. This CDR3 is 15 amino acids long. CDR3 DNA: TGTGCCAGCAGTGAATTTGGGACTACCTACTACGAGCAGTACTTC. This encodes CASSEFGTTYYEQYF.

This clonotype has ten or more counts. The chain links TRBV2 to TRBJ2-2; D is unclear. The ends were cut back, 0 bases at V and 7 bases at J, with 3 bases in the middle. Germline V gives CDR1 SNHLY, CDR2 FYNNEI. CDR3 length equals 12 residues. This CDR3 reads CASSEAFGELFF. DNA of the CDR3: TGTGCCAGCAGTGAAGCATTCGGGGAGCTGTTTTTT.

This clonotype was counted many times. This chain uses TRBV6-1 with TRBJ1-5; tentative D call: TRBD1 (6 bases). CDR1 is MNHNS, CDR2 SASEGT, per germline. This CDR3 region has 14 residues. Trimming removed 8 bases from V and 2 bases from J, with 13 bases in between. Here the CDR3 reads CASATGTRNQPQHF. As DNA, the CDR3 is TGTGCCAGCGCAACCGGGACACGCAATCAGCCCCAGCATTTT.

The rearrangement joins TRBV28 to TRBJ1-5; 7 bases are a match to TRBD1. Germline trimming cut 5 bases from V and 0 bases from J; bases unmatched to any gene: 13. CDR3 size: 18 residues. From germline, CDR1 is MDHEN and CDR2 SYDVKM. CDR3 protein: CASSNSQGTVYSNQPQHF. DNA of the CDR3: TGTGCCAGCAGTAACAGTCAAGGGACAGTTTATAGCAATCAGCCCCAGCATTTT.

The sample holds many counts of this clonotype. This may arise from a read error, as a much more abundant clone is one base away. This rearrangement joins TRBV6-1 to TRBJ1-1; D is uncertain. V gave up 2 bases and J gave up 7 bases, with 11 bases separating them. Germline-derived CDR1 and CDR2 are MNHNS and SASEGT. This CDR3 region has 13 residues. CDR3 region: CASSEKSWLEAFF. The CDR3 coding sequence is TGTGCCAGCAGTGAAAAGAGTTGGCTTGAAGCTTTCTTT.

This clonotype occurred a few times. The chain joins TRBV30 to TRBJ2-7; TRBD1 agrees at 8 bases. The CDR3 contains 16 residues. Per the germline V gene, CDR1 is GTSNPN and CDR2 is SVGIG (reference sequence). Trimming cost V 2 bases and J 1 base; bases outside gene matches: 10. CDR3 coding DNA: TGTGCCTGGAGTCAACCCTGGACAGGGCTGTCCTACGAGCAGTACTTC. This encodes CAWSQPWTGLSYEQYF.

This clonotype was seen more than once but under ten times. The chain is built from TRBV20-1 and TRBJ2-7; 8 bases fit TRBD1. Trimming cost V 7 bases and J 6 bases; bases outside gene matches: 8. This CDR3 is built from 12 residues. Germline V gene sequence: CDR1 DFQATT, CDR2 SNEGSKA (reference sequence). The CDR3 region has the DNA TGCAGTGGGCTGGACAGGGCGGTCGAGCAGTACTTC. It is translated as CSGLDRAVEQYF.

This clonotype was detected many times. The chain recombines TRBV28 with TRBJ1-5; D gene uncertain. The CDR3 runs 16 residues. Per the germline V gene, CDR1 is MDHEN and CDR2 is SYDVKM. V was trimmed by 5 bases and J by 0 bases, leaving 14 bases between them. CDR3 loop: CASSAPSPYSNQPQHF. CDR3 nucleotide sequence: TGTGCCAGCAGTGCGCCATCACCTTATAGCAATCAGCCCCAGCATTTT. The full variable domain, in which reference TRBV28 and TRBJ1-5 provide the parts outside the CDR3, is DVKVTQSSRYLVKRTGEKVFLECVQDMDHENMFWYRQDPGLGLRLIYFSYDVKMKEKGDIPEGYSVSREKKERFSLILESASTNQTSMYLCASSAPSPYSNQPQHFGDGTRLSIL.

The chain recombines TRBV3-1 with TRBJ1-2; tentatively, D is TRBD1 (5 bases). V lost 6 bases and J lost 5, with 16 bases in between. CDR3 length: 14 residues. CDR1 LGHDT and CDR2 YNNKEL come from the germline V gene (reference sequence). The CDR3 DNA follows: TGTGCCAGCAGATTTACGGGGGACTCGTATGGCTACACCTTC. Amino acid sequence: CASRFTGDSYGYTF.

This clonotype occurred many times. The chain couples TRBV7-9 to TRBJ1-3; D ambiguous. V was clipped by 0 bases and J by 2 bases, with 8 bases between them. Germline values: CDR1 SEHNR, CDR2 FQNEAQ (reference sequence). CDR3 length: 15 residues. Written as DNA, the CDR3 is TGTGCCAGCAGCTTAGCTAGTAGCACTGGAAACACCATATATTTT. Its translation: CASSLASSTGNTIYF.

The rearrangement uses TRBV6-5 and TRBJ1-2; D uncertain. CDR1 MNHEY and CDR2 SVGAGI come from the germline V gene. With 2 bases removed from V and 4 bases from J, the gap between germline ends came to 11 bases. The CDR3 spans 14 residues. Here the CDR3 reads CASSYRGRAYGYTF. In DNA form, the CDR3 reads TGTGCCAGCAGTTACCGCGGCAGAGCCTATGGCTACACCTTC.

There are many counts of this clonotype. The chain employs TRBV2 and TRBJ1-5; tentatively, D is TRBD1 (5 bases). The CDR3 totals 15 residues. Trimming removed 6 bases at V and 5 bases at J, with 17 bases between. Germline assignment: CDR1 SNHLY and CDR2 FYNNEI. For the CDR3, the DNA is TGTGCCAGCAGCCGCACGATAACAGGCTATCAGCCCCAGCATTTT. It translates to CASSRTITGYQPQHF.

A word on this clonotype: Without the conserved terminal phenylalanine or tryptophan, this CDR3 likely stems from a read error. The DNA is omitted, as the CDR3 cannot be located on it reliably, and the CDR3 follows TCRdb's listing. The chain combines TRBV12-3 or TRBV12-4 with TRBJ1-1. The CDR3 numbers 13 amino acids, ends counted. This CDR3 is CASILKANTEACL.

The table lists this clonotype with many counts. CDR3 loop: CASSEAPGEAGYEQYF. The CDR3 coding sequence is TGCGCCAGCAGCGAGGCCCCGGGGGAAGCCGGCTACGAGCAGTACTTC. The rearrangement joins TRBV5-1 to TRBJ2-7; a possible D gene is TRBD2 (6 bases). Trimming cost V 4 bases and J 3 bases, with 20 bases left between them. The CDR3 has 16 residues. Germline CDR1 reads SGHRS; CDR2 reads YFSETQ.

The chain is built from TRBV15 and TRBJ1-2; the match to TRBD1 covers 10 bases. The CDR3 is made up of 16 amino acids. Trimming removed 1 base from V and 3 bases from J; junction bases left unmatched: 5. CDR1 and CDR2 from the germline V gene are LNHNV and YYDKDF (reference sequence). The CDR3 loop reads CATSRGLTGGDYGYTF. CDR3 sequence (DNA): TGTGCCACCAGCAGAGGCTTGACAGGGGGCGACTATGGCTACACCTTC.

This clonotype was found many times. The V gene is TRBV30, the J gene TRBJ1-1; 7 nucleotides agree with TRBD1. This CDR3 comprises 13 residues. Germline CDR1 GTSNPN, CDR2 SVGIG (reference sequence). Trimming removed 3 bases from V and 7 bases from J; junction bases left unmatched: 8. Written as DNA, the CDR3 is TGTGCCTGGAGGGGCGACAGGGTCAATGAAGCTTTCTTT. Its protein product is CAWRGDRVNEAFF.

The rearrangement links TRBV7-8 to TRBJ1-2; the D is unclear. V lost 4 bases, J lost 8 bases, and 14 bases lay in between. The CDR3 length is 13 residues. Germline assignment: CDR1 SGHVS and CDR2 FQNEAQ. The CDR3: CASSSTSAGGYTF. The CDR3 DNA sequence: TGTGCCAGCAGCTCGACGAGCGCAGGAGGCTACACCTTC.